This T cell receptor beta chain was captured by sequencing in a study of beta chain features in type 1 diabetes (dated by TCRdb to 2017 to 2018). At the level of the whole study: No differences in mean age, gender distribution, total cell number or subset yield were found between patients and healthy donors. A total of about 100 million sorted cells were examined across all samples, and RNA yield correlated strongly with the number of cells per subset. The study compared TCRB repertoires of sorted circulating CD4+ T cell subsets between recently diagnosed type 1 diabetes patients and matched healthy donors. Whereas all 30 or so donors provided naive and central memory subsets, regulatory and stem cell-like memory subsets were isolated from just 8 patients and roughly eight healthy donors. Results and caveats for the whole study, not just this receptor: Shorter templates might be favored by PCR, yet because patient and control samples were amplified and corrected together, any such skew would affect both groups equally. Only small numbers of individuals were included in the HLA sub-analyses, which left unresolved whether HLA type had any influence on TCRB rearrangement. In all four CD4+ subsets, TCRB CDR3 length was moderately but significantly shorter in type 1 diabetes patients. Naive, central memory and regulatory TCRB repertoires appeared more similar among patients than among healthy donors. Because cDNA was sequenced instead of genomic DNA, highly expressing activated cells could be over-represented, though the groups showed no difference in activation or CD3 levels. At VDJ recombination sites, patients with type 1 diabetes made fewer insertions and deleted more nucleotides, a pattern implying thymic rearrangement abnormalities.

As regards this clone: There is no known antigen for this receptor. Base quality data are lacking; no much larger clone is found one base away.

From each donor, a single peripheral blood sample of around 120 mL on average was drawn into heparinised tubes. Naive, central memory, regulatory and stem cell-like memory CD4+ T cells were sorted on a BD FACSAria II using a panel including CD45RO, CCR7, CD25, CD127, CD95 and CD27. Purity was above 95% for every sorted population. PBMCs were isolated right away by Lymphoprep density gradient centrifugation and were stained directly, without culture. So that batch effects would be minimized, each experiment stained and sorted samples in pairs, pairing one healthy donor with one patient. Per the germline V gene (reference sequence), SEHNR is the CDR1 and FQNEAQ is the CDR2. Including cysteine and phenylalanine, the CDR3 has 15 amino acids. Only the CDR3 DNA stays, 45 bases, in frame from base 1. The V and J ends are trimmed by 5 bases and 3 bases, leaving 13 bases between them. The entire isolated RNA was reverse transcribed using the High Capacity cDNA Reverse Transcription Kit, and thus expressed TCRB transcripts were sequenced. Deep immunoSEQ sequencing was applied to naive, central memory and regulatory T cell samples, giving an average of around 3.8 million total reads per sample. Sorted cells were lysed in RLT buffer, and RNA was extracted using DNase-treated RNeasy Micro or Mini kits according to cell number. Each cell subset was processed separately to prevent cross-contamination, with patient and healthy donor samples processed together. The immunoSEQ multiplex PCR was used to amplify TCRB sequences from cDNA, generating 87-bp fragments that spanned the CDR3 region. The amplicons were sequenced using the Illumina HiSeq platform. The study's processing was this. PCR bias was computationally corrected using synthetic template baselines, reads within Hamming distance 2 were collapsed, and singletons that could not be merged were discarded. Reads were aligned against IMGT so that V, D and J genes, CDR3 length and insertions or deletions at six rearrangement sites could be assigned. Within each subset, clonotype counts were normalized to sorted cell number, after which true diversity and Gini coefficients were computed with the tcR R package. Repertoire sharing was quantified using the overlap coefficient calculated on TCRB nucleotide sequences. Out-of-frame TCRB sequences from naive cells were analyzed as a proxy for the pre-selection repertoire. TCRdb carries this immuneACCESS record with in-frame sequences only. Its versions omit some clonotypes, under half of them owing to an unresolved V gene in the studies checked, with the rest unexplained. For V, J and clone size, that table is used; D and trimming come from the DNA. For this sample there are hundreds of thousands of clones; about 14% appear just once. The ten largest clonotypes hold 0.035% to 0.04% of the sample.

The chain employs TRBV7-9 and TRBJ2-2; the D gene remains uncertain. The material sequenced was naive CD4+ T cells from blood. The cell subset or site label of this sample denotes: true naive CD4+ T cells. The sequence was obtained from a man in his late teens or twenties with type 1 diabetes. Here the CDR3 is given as CASSVWVTYTGELFF. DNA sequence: TGTGCCAGCAGCGTTTGGGTTACGTACACCGGGGAGCTGTTTTTT.